A selection of T cell receptor beta chains follows, all from one sample in a study of blood T cell repertoires in COVID-19. Generated by immunoSEQ multiplex PCR, the TCRdb table keeps only in-frame clones and is missing some. The top ten clones hold approximately 2.4% of a sample with roughly 120,000 clones, around 81% of them seen once. The sequencing sample was made of peripheral blood. The receptors were sampled from a man aged 65 to 85 with acute or convalescent COVID-19. The CDR3 runs from the conserved cysteine through the conserved F or W. Fields, in order: V gene, D gene, J gene, CDR3 protein. A D gene is named only where the DNA matches it firmly.

v_call: TRBV11-2; d_call: .; j_call: TRBJ2-5; cdr3_aa: CASSLVVGGLETQYF
v_call: TRBV9; d_call: .; j_call: TRBJ1-5; cdr3_aa: CASSVSGYGNQPQHF
v_call: TRBV3-1/TRBV3-2; d_call: .; j_call: TRBJ2-7; cdr3_aa: CASSQGWSGSYEQYF
v_call: TRBV7-3; d_call: .; j_call: TRBJ2-7; cdr3_aa: CASSLTAGAGNEQYF
v_call: TRBV5-1; d_call: TRBD2; j_call: TRBJ2-5; cdr3_aa: CASSPEAGGRQETQYF
v_call: TRBV11-1; d_call: .; j_call: TRBJ1-1; cdr3_aa: CASSSTGTPNTEAFF
v_call: TRBV5-1; d_call: TRBD1; j_call: TRBJ1-1; cdr3_aa: CASSQTGVGNTEAFF
v_call: TRBV3-1/TRBV3-2; d_call: TRBD1; j_call: TRBJ2-5; cdr3_aa: CASSPRTGQETQYF
v_call: TRBV7-3; d_call: .; j_call: TRBJ1-1; cdr3_aa: CASRGGGGRRTEAFF
v_call: TRBV7-9; d_call: TRBD2; j_call: TRBJ2-5; cdr3_aa: CASSPFGSSGGARETQYF
v_call: TRBV3-1/TRBV3-2; d_call: .; j_call: TRBJ1-2; cdr3_aa: CASSRSGGGNGYTF
v_call: TRBV6-1; d_call: TRBD2; j_call: TRBJ2-1; cdr3_aa: CASSEIAGMFF
v_call: TRBV9; d_call: TRBD1; j_call: TRBJ2-7; cdr3_aa: CASSLGQGAQYEQYF
v_call: TRBV1; d_call: .; j_call: TRBJ1-2; cdr3_aa: CTSSQVSLGLHRRNYGYTF
v_call: TRBV7-9; d_call: .; j_call: TRBJ1-1; cdr3_aa: CASSLEPGVKAFF
v_call: TRBV29-1; d_call: .; j_call: TRBJ1-1; cdr3_aa: CSVEVGAGNTEAFF
v_call: TRBV9; d_call: .; j_call: TRBJ2-7; cdr3_aa: CASSPTTGTYEQYF
v_call: TRBV4-2; d_call: .; j_call: TRBJ2-3; cdr3_aa: CASSRLGNTDTQYF
v_call: TRBV5-4; d_call: .; j_call: TRBJ1-1; cdr3_aa: CASSLEGGDTEAFF
v_call: TRBV29-1; d_call: .; j_call: TRBJ2-1; cdr3_aa: CSVQTGQGIDEQFF
v_call: TRBV9; d_call: .; j_call: TRBJ2-2; cdr3_aa: CASSGVPGQVGRATGELFF
v_call: TRBV19; d_call: .; j_call: TRBJ1-2; cdr3_aa: CASSTQDSYGYTF
v_call: TRBV5-1; d_call: TRBD2; j_call: TRBJ2-7; cdr3_aa: CASSFTGLRSYEQYF
v_call: TRBV5-1; d_call: TRBD1; j_call: TRBJ2-2; cdr3_aa: CASSAYGTANTGELFF
v_call: TRBV24-1; d_call: .; j_call: TRBJ1-4; cdr3_aa: CATSDGQLGNEKLFF
v_call: TRBV12-3/TRBV12-4; d_call: .; j_call: TRBJ2-1; cdr3_aa: CASSLSKEEFF
v_call: TRBV10-1; d_call: .; j_call: TRBJ1-2; cdr3_aa: CATARRRYGYTF
v_call: TRBV6-2/TRBV6-3; d_call: TRBD2; j_call: TRBJ2-7; cdr3_aa: CASSSPQLAGKPYEQYF
v_call: TRBV19; d_call: .; j_call: TRBJ2-5; cdr3_aa: CASSINQGQETQYF
v_call: TRBV3-1/TRBV3-2; d_call: TRBD1; j_call: TRBJ1-2; cdr3_aa: CASSQGPTGGNGYTF